This is a list of T cell receptor beta chains from one sample in a study of blood T cell repertoires in COVID-19. Assay: immunoSEQ multiplex PCR; the TCRdb copy retains only in-frame clones and omits some. The table has under 250,000 clones, nearly 85% seen once. Material: peripheral blood. The origin of the receptors is a human donor in a cohort sampled during active COVID-19. Each CDR3 is given with its conserved first and last residue. Each record gives: D gene, V gene, clone size, J gene, CDR3 protein. D genes are given only for firm matches. Rows may omit the clone size; those that give it use once, few, many or a size class.

>NA|TRBV6-4|NA|TRBJ2-2
CASKISPPTGELFF
>TRBD1|TRBV29-1|NA|TRBJ1-6
CSVGQGNSPLHF
>NA|TRBV5-6|NA|TRBJ2-7
CASSLDQRSYEQYF
>NA|TRBV4-1|NA|TRBJ1-5
CASSQDRNQPQHF
>TRBD2|TRBV11-3|NA|TRBJ2-7
CASSLLAGSYEQYF
>TRBD2|TRBV24-1|NA|TRBJ2-5
CATSDLGAGEQETQYF
>TRBD1|TRBV10-3|once|TRBJ2-5
CAISPGQGAFRETQYF
>NA|TRBV10-3|once|TRBJ1-2
CAISGESRVYGYTF
>NA|TRBV5-8|NA|TRBJ2-1
CASSLAATEVYNEQFF
>NA|TRBV15|NA|TRBJ1-2
CATSTSTGTNYGYTF
>NA|TRBV18|NA|TRBJ2-6
CASSSTGLSGANVLTF
>TRBD2|TRBV19|few|TRBJ2-1
CASSISGIYNEQFF
>TRBD1|TRBV9|once|TRBJ2-7
CASSVTGDPYEQYF
>NA|TRBV15|NA|TRBJ2-5
CATSRANGWRGSETQYF
>TRBD2|TRBV7-9|NA|TRBJ2-7
CASSLLDGLAGDEQYF
>NA|TRBV11-1|few|TRBJ1-6
CASSLSDYAPLHF
>NA|TRBV7-9|NA|TRBJ2-7
CASSPASGQTYEQYF
>TRBD2|TRBV5-4|NA|TRBJ2-2
CASSQRRTSIAGELFF
>NA|TRBV3-1/TRBV3-2|few|TRBJ1-2
CASSQEAGHGYTF
>TRBD2|TRBV7-2|NA|TRBJ2-3
CASSGRGTIDTQYF
>TRBD2|TRBV11-3|NA|TRBJ2-1
CASSFAGGRSYNEQFF
>NA|TRBV28|few|TRBJ2-5
CASSYDTRGETQYF
>NA|TRBV11-2|NA|TRBJ2-1
CASSRDNEQFF
>NA|TRBV5-6|NA|TRBJ1-3
CASSLVSSGNTIYF
>NA|TRBV10-3|NA|TRBJ2-2
CAINQNRADTGELFF
>TRBD1|TRBV2|NA|TRBJ2-2
CASNEGAGTGELFF
>TRBD1|TRBV18|NA|TRBJ2-7
CASSTGTGGLDEQYF
>TRBD1|TRBV4-1|NA|TRBJ2-6
CASSPLETGNLDGANVLTF
>NA|TRBV19|NA|TRBJ1-1
CASSSGFLNTEAFF
>TRBD1|TRBV5-1|NA|TRBJ2-7
CASSLNVGTGGYEQYF
>TRBD1|TRBV5-6|NA|TRBJ2-3
CASSLGTGGADTQYF
>TRBD1|TRBV18|NA|TRBJ2-5
CASSPPGTVQETQYF
>NA|TRBV14|once|TRBJ1-3
CASSQVRGNTIYF
>NA|TRBV28|NA|TRBJ2-7
CASSLSSPSYEQYF
>NA|TRBV29-1|NA|TRBJ2-3
CSVEDPTTDTQYF
>NA|TRBV9|medium-sized|TRBJ2-7
CASSVDGQVLREQYF
>NA|TRBV30|few|TRBJ2-3
CAWSVLRASTDTQYF
>TRBD1|TRBV24-1|NA|TRBJ1-1
CATSDYRGEAFF
>NA|TRBV7-8|NA|TRBJ1-4
CASSLTENEKLFF
>TRBD2|TRBV6-5|NA|TRBJ2-2
CASSYDSGRGGGELFF
>NA|TRBV19|once|TRBJ1-2
CASSISGLEGYTF
>NA|TRBV15|NA|TRBJ2-1
CATSRTRSSTYNEQFF
>NA|TRBV5-6|few|TRBJ1-5
CASSLAGTWQPQHF
>TRBD1|TRBV4-1|NA|TRBJ2-1
CASSRQRDRGSYNEQFF
>NA|TRBV5-1|NA|TRBJ2-1
CASSLGGTEDNEQFF
>TRBD1|TRBV7-2|NA|TRBJ1-1
CASSPDRDRAGTEAFF
>NA|TRBV5-5|NA|TRBJ2-3
CASSLYGDTQYF
>TRBD2|TRBV28|NA|TRBJ2-2
CASISGLAYTGELFF